This section outlines one TCR beta chain sequence together with its context. This entry belongs to a study of control samples from healthy donors and cancer patients. TCRdb's table, derived via immunoSEQ multiplex PCR, lists solely in-frame clones and lacks some. The table has some 90,000 clones, 80% to 95% seen once. The V and J ends lost 1 base and 10 bases respectively, with 13 bases between them. The germline V gene has CDR1 LGHNT and CDR2 FRNRAP. The CDR3 is 14 amino acids. The V and J genes are TRBV12-5 and TRBJ1-4; D uncertain. The specimen was blood. The clonotype was recovered from a woman under 40 in good health. CDR3 in DNA: TGTGCTAGTGGTTTGGCCACAACAGCCGGAAAACTGTTTTTT. Its translation is CASGLATTAGKLFF.